This TCR beta chain derives from a study of CD8 T cells in Susac syndrome. About 0.5 to 1 ug RNA was reverse transcribed with random hexamers. TCRdb used MiXCR to reprocess the immunoSEQ multiplex PCR reads, holding one entry per CDR3 protein. The sample holds tens of thousands of distinct CDR3 sequences, about 95% seen once. V lost 3 bases to trimming and J lost 2 bases, with 8 bases between them. CDR1 is LNHDA, CDR2 SQIVND, per germline (reference sequence). CDR3 length equals 13 residues. TCR beta was sequenced from blood CD8+ and CD4+ T cells. This sequence was found in a human donor with multiple sclerosis. V and J are TRBV19 and TRBJ2-7; D is tentatively TRBD1 or TRBD2 (5 bases each). Material for sequencing was CD8+ T cells from PBMCs. For the CDR3, the DNA is TGTGCCAGTAGTATGGGACCCCCCTACGAGCAGTACTTC. Encoded protein: CASSMGPPYEQYF.